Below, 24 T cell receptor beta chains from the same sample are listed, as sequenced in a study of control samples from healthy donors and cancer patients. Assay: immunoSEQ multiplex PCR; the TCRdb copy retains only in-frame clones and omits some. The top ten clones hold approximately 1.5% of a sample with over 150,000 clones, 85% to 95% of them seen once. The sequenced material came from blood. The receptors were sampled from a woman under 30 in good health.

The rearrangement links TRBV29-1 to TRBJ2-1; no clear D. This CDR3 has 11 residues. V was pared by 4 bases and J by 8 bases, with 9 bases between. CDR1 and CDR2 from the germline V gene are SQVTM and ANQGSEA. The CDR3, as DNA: TGCAGCGTTGGCAAAACCGATGAGCAGTTCTTC. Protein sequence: CSVGKTDEQFF.

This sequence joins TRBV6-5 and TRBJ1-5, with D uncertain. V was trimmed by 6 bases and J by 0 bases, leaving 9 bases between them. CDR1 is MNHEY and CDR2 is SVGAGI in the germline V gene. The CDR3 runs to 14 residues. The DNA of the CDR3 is TGTGCCAGCAGACCCCTTAATAGCAATCAGCCCCAGCATTTT. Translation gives CASRPLNSNQPQHF.

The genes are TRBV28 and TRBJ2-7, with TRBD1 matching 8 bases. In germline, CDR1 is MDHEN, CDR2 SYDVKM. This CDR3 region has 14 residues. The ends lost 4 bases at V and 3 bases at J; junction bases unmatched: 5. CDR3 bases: TGTGCCAGCAGTTCTCCAGGGGGCCGCTACGAGCAGTACTTC. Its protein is CASSSPGGRYEQYF.

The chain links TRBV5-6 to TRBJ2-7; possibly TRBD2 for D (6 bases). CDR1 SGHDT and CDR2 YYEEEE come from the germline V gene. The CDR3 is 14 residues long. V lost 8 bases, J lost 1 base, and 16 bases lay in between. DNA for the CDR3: TGTGCCAGTACCCTCGCGGGGATTTCCTACGAGCAGTACTTC. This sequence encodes CASTLAGISYEQYF.

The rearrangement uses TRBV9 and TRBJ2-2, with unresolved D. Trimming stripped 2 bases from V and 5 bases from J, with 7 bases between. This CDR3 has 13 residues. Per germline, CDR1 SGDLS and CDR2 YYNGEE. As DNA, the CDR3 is TGTGCCAGCAGCGTGGGCCTAACCGGGGAGCTGTTTTTT. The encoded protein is CASSVGLTGELFF. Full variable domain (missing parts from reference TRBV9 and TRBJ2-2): DSGVTQTPKHLITATGQRVTLRCSPRSGDLSVYWYQQSLDQGLQFLIQYYNGEERAKGNILERFSAQQFPDLHSELNLSSLELGDSALYFCASSVGLTGELFFGEGSRLTVL.

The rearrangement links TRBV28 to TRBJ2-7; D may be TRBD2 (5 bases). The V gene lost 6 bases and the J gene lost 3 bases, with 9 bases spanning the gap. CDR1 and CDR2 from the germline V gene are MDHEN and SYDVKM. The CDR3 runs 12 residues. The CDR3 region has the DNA TGTGCCAGCAGGGATCGGGACTACGAGCAGTACTTC. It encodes CASRDRDYEQYF.

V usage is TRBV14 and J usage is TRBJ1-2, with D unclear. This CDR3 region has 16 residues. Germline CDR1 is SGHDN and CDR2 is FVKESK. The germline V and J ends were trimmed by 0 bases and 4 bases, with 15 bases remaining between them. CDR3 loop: CASSQDLLAGLYGYTF. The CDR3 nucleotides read TGTGCCAGCAGCCAAGATCTTCTCGCAGGCCTCTATGGCTACACCTTC.

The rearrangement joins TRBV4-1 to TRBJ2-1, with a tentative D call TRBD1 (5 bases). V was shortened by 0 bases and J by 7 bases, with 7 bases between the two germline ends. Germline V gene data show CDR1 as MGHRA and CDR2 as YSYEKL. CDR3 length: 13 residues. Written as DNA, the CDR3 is TGCGCCAGCAGCCAAGAGGGGCTGAATGAGCAGTTCTTC. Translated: CASSQEGLNEQFF.

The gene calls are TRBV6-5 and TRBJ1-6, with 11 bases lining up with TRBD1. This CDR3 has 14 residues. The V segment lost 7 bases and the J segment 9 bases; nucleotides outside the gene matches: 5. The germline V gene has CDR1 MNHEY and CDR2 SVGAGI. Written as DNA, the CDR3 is TGTGCCAGCACCGCCGGGACAGGGGGTTCACCCCTCCACTTT. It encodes CASTAGTGGSPLHF.

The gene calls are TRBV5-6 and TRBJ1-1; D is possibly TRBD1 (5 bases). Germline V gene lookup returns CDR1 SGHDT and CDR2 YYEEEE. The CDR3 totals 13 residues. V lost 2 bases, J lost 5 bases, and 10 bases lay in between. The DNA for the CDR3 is TGTGCCAGCAGCTTCCAGGGAGGGACTGAAGCTTTCTTT. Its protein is CASSFQGGTEAFF.

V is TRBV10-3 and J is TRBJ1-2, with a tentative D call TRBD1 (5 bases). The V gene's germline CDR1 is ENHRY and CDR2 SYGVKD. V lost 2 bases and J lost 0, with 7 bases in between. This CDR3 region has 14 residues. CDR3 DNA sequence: TGTGCCATCAGTGAGACGACAGCTAACTATGGCTACACCTTC. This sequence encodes CAISETTANYGYTF.

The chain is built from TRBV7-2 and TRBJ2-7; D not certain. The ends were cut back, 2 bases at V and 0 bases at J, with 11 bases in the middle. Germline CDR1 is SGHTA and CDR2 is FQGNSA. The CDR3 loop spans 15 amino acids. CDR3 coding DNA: TGTGCCAGCAGCTTAATTGACGGAAGCTCCTACGAGCAGTACTTC. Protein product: CASSLIDGSSYEQYF.

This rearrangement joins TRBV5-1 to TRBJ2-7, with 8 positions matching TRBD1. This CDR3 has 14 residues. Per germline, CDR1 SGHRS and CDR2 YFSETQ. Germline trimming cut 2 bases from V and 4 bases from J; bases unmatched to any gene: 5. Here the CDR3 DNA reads TGCGCCAGCAGCTTACGACAGGGGTGGTACGAGCAGTACTTC. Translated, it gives CASSLRQGWYEQYF. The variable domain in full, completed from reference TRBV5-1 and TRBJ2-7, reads KAGVTQTPRYLIKTRGQQVTLSCSPISGHRSVSWYQQTPGQGLQFLFEYFSETQRNKGNFPGRFSGRQFSNSRSEMNVSTLELGDSALYLCASSLRQGWYEQYFGPGTRLTVT.

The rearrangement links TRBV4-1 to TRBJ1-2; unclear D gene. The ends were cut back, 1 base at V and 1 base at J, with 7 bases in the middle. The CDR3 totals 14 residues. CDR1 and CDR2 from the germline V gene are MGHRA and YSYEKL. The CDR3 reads CASSQAHLNYGYTF. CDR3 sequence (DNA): TGCGCCAGCAGCCAAGCCCATCTTAACTATGGCTACACCTTC.

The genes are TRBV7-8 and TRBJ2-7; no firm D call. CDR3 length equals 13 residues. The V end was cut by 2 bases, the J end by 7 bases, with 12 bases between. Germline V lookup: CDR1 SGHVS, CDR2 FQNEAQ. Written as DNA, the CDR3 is TGTGCCAGCAGCTTAAACGGCGGTTGGGAGCAGTACTTC. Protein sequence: CASSLNGGWEQYF.

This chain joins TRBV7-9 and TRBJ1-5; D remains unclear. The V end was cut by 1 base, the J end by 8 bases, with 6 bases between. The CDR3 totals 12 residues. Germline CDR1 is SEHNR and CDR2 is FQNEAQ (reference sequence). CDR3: CASSLDREPQHF. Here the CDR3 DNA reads TGTGCCAGCAGCTTAGATCGAGAGCCCCAGCATTTT.

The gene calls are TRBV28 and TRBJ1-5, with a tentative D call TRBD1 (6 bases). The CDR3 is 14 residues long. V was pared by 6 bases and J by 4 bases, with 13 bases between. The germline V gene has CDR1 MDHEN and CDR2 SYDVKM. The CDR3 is CASRSGTSNQPQHF. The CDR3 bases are TGTGCCAGCAGATCCGGGACATCGAATCAGCCCCAGCATTTT.

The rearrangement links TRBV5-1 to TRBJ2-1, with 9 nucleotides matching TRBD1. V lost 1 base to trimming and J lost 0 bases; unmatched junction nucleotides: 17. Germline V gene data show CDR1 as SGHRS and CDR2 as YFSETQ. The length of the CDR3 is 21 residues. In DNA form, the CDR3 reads TGCGCCAGCAGCTTGAGATCCAACCGGGACAGGGTAATAAGCTCCTACAATGAGCAGTTCTTC. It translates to CASSLRSNRDRVISSYNEQFF.

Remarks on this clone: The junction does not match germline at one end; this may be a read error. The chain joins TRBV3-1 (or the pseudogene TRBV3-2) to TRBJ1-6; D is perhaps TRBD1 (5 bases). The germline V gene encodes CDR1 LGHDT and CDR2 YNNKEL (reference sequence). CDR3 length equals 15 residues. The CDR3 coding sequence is TGTGCCAGCAGTCAAGCCCCGGGGCTCCCAATGCCCCTCCACTTT. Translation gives CASSQAPGLPMPLHF.

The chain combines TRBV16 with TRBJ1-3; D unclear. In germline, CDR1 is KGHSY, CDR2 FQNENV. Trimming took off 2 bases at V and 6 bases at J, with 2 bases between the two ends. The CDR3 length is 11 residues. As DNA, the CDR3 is TGTGCCAGCAGCCAACTAAACACCATATATTTT. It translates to CASSQLNTIYF.

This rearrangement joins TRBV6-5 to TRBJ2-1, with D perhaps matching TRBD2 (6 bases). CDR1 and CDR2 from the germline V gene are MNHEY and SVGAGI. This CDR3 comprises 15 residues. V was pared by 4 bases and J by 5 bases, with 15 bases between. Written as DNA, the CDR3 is TGTGCCAGCAGTTCAACAAGCGGGCCCCACAATGAGCAGTTCTTC. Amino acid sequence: CASSSTSGPHNEQFF.

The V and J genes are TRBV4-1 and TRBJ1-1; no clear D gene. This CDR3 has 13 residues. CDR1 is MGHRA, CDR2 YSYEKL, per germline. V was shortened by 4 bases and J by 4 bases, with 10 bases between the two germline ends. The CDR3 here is CASSLSVGTEAFF. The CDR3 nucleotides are TGCGCCAGCAGCCTATCAGTGGGCACTGAAGCTTTCTTT.

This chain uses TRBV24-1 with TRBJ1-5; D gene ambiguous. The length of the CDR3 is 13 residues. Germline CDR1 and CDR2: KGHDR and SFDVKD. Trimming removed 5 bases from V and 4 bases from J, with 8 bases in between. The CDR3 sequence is CATSGPLNQPQHF. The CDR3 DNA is TGTGCCACCAGTGGGCCGCTTAATCAGCCCCAGCATTTT.

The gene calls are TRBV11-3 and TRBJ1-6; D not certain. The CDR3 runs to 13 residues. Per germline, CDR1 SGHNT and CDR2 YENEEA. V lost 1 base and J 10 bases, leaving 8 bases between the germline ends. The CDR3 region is CASSLVSESPLHF. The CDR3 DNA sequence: TGTGCCAGCAGCTTAGTCTCGGAATCACCCCTCCACTTT.